The present entry profiles one T cell receptor beta chain with its context. The sample belongs to a study of blood T cell repertoires in COVID-19. Study-level background: Donors in the United States, Italy and Spain gave samples during acute or convalescent COVID-19.

V lost 2 bases and J lost 2, with 13 bases in between. CDR1 and CDR2 (germline): KGHSH, LQKENI. The CDR3 totals 15 residues. Sequencing was performed with immunoSEQ multiplex PCR; in TCRdb, only in-frame clones are kept and a portion is missing. The profile covers over 250,000 clones, with around 88% appearing a single time and approximately 9% taken by the ten largest. Participant age was roughly 18 to 100 years, and participants resided in around 24 US areas. Clinical histories supplied by participants themselves formed the basis of cohort assignment. This clonotype originated in a man between 40 and 49 years old who had recovered from COVID-19. Sample: PBMCs or T cells enriched from blood (not recorded which). The chain employs TRBV18 and TRBJ2-7, with TRBD1 as a possible D gene (6 bases). The CDR3 loop reads CASSPGGRNAYEQYF. In DNA, the CDR3 is TGTGCCAGCTCACCAGGGGGCAGAAATGCCTACGAGCAGTACTTC. The full variable domain, in which reference TRBV18 and TRBJ2-7 provide the parts outside the CDR3, is NAGVMQNPRHLVRRRGQEARLRCSPMKGHSHVYWYRQLPEEGLKFMVYLQKENIIDESGMPKERFSAEFPKEGPSILRIQQVVRGDSAAYFCASSPGGRNAYEQYFGPGTRLTVT.